A selection of T cell receptor beta chains follows, all from one sample in a study of shared clonotypes between healthy human individuals. Assay used: immunoSEQ multiplex PCR; TCRdb lists only in-frame clones, some missing. The sample lists fewer than 550,000 clones; over 75% were seen once. The sequenced material came from PBMCs. The receptors stem from a woman in her forties in good health. Some clones in this sample may be carry-over from other donors' samples. CDR3s include the opening cysteine and the closing phenylalanine or tryptophan.

v_gene	j_gene	CDR3aa
TRBV6-1	TRBJ2-7	CASSDSGQGAGEQYF
TRBV18	TRBJ2-1	CASSSPGQGTNEQFF
TRBV7-9	TRBJ1-1	CASSPPYTEAFF
TRBV9	TRBJ2-3	CASSVGSDTQYF
TRBV4-2	TRBJ1-4	CASSQERGSSLEKLFF
TRBV11-1	TRBJ2-1	CASSPPTSEQFF
TRBV6-4	TRBJ2-3	CASSDSRLAGTDTQYF
TRBV28	TRBJ1-5	CASSYRARYSNQPQHF
TRBV6-1	TRBJ2-7	CASSEGTGINEQYF
TRBV28	TRBJ2-7	CASSPPTGLSYEQYF
TRBV6-1	TRBJ2-6	CASSEAHGRYGLSGANVLTF
TRBV29-1	TRBJ2-3	CSVEGSRGDTQYF
TRBV7-9	TRBJ2-7	CASSLGGMHDEQYF
TRBV7-6	TRBJ2-5	CASSSARDLRGTQYF
TRBV20-1	TRBJ1-2	CSAIVIYGYTF